The 14 T cell receptor beta chains below were found in one sample sequenced in a study of breast tumors, draining lymph nodes, adjacent tissues. TCRdb reprocessed the multiplex PCR reads with MiXCR, giving one entry per CDR3 protein. The sample lists approximately 37,000 distinct CDR3 sequences, roughly 36% occurring once. The sequencing input was breast tumor tissue. These receptor sequences come from a female donor with breast cancer. Some clones in this sample may be carry-over from other donors' samples.

The V call is TRBV28, the J call TRBJ2-2; D is possibly TRBD2 (6 bases). Germline lookup yields CDR1 MDHEN and CDR2 SYDVKM. The CDR3 contains 15 residues. V was clipped by 3 bases and J by 5 bases, with 13 bases between them. The CDR3 reads CASSLWRVGTGELFF. The CDR3 nucleotides read TGTGCCAGCAGTTTGTGGAGGGTGGGGACCGGGGAGCTGTTTTTT.

This clonotype was counted many times. V usage is TRBV20-1 and J usage is TRBJ2-1; D gene ambiguous. V dropped 0 bases and J dropped 6 bases, with 12 bases sitting between them. The CDR3 covers 14 residues. Germline CDR1 is DFQATT and CDR2 is SNEGSKA (reference sequence). The CDR3 DNA reads TGCAGTGCTAGAGATTTCCGGGCCCTCAATGAGCAGTTCTTC. Translated, it gives CSARDFRALNEQFF.

The rearrangement joins TRBV5-1 to TRBJ2-3, with 9 bases matching TRBD2. This CDR3 has 17 residues. Looked up from germline, CDR1 is SGHRS and CDR2 is YFSETQ. With V trimmed by 2 bases and J by 0 bases, 7 bases remained unmatched. The CDR3 DNA reads TGCGCCAGCAGCTTACCTAGCGGGACCTCTAGCACAGATACGCAGTATTTT. Translated, it gives CASSLPSGTSSTDTQYF.

This chain uses TRBV6-6 with TRBJ1-5; D is possibly TRBD1 (6 bases). The CDR3 has 15 amino acids. Germline assignment: CDR1 MNHNY and CDR2 SVGAGI (reference sequence). V was shortened by 8 bases and J by 0 bases, with 14 bases between the two germline ends. The CDR3 region has the DNA TGTGCCAGCGTACAGGGTGGGAATAGCAATCAGCCCCAGCATTTT. Translated: CASVQGGNSNQPQHF.

Many counts were recorded for this clonotype. This chain links TRBV30 with TRBJ2-5, with D possibly matching TRBD2 (7 bases). V was shortened by 3 bases and J by 5 bases, with 13 bases between the two germline ends. The CDR3 has 13 amino acids. CDR1 and CDR2 from the germline V gene are GTSNPN and SVGIG (reference sequence). The CDR3 coding sequence is TGTGCCTGGAGGCCGGGGGGCGGCGAGACCCAGTACTTC. This encodes CAWRPGGGETQYF.

This clonotype was picked up many times. The gene calls are TRBV5-1 and TRBJ1-2, with 7 bases matching TRBD1. The trim removed 0 bases at V and 8 bases at J, leaving 4 bases unmatched. This CDR3 region has 13 residues. The germline CDR1 and CDR2 sequences are SGHRS and YFSETQ. CDR3 region: CASSLGRGYGYTF. The CDR3 region has the DNA TGCGCCAGCAGCTTGGGCAGGGGGTACGGCTACACCTTC.

For the CDR3, the DNA is TGTGCCAGCACCAACCCGGGGTATGGCTACACCTTC. It translates to CASTNPGYGYTF. The chain employs TRBV6-5 and TRBJ1-2, with unresolved D. The CDR3 has 12 amino acids. Trimming shortened V by 7 bases and J by 5 bases, and 11 bases separated the two germline ends. Germline V gives CDR1 MNHEY, CDR2 SVGAGI.

This clonotype has a handful of counts. The junction shows a germline mismatch at one end, possibly a read error. This rearrangement joins TRBV5-5 to TRBJ2-3; tentatively, D is TRBD1 or TRBD2 (5 bases each). The CDR3 is 15 residues long. Germline V gene sequence: CDR1 SGHKS, CDR2 YYEKEE (reference sequence). This chain's CDR3 is CASSFSDPRTGTQYF. DNA of the CDR3: TGTGCCAGCAGCTTTAGCGACCCCCGCACAGGTACGCAGTATTTT.

This clonotype was detected many times. The rearrangement uses TRBV30 and TRBJ1-3; D unclear. Germline loops: CDR1 GTSNPN, CDR2 SVGIG (reference sequence). V lost 2 bases and J lost 4, with 9 bases in between. The CDR3 has 13 amino acids. CDR3 nucleotide sequence: TGTGCCTGGAGTCAAGGTATCGGAAACACCATATATTTT. As protein: CAWSQGIGNTIYF.

Comment on this clonotype: The germline gene is not matched at one end of the junction; a read error may be the cause. The CDR3 DNA reads TGTGCCAGCAGTTACTCTGGCGGGGGCTACGAGCAGTGCTTC. Translating it yields CASSYSGGGYEQCF. V and J are TRBV6-5 and TRBJ2-7; a weak D match, TRBD2 (7 bases). The CDR3 loop spans 14 amino acids. Germline V gene data show CDR1 as MNHEY and CDR2 as SVGAGI.

This clonotype turned up a few times. This rearrangement joins TRBV5-4 to TRBJ2-3; D is possibly TRBD2 (6 bases). Trimming took off 2 bases at V and 5 bases at J, with 15 bases between the two ends. The CDR3 sequence is 15 residues long. The germline CDR1 and CDR2 sequences are SGHNT and YYREEE (reference sequence). CDR3 in DNA: TGTGCCAGCAGCTTTACCGGGAGTGGGGGAGATACGCAGTATTTT. Its translation: CASSFTGSGGDTQYF.

This clonotype has ten or more counts. V is TRBV27 and J is TRBJ2-2; 10 bases map to TRBD2. J lost 7 bases, V lost 8 bases, and 13 bases had no gene match. The CDR3 consists of 16 residues. Per the germline V gene, CDR1 is MNHEY and CDR2 is SMNVEV (reference sequence). CDR3 loop: CASGLLGLAGDGELFF. CDR3 nucleotide sequence: TGTGCCAGCGGATTGTTAGGGCTAGCGGGAGACGGGGAGCTGTTTTTT.

This clonotype has ten or more counts. The chain is built from TRBV6-1 and TRBJ2-5; the D is unclear. V was trimmed by 6 bases and J by 4 bases, leaving 9 bases between them. The CDR3 sequence is 12 residues long. The germline V gene encodes CDR1 MNHNS and CDR2 SASEGT. The CDR3 DNA sequence: TGTGCCAGCAGCTACTCGTCAGAGACCCAGTACTTC. Translation gives CASSYSSETQYF.

In its sample, this clonotype was seen many times. The chain combines TRBV12-3 or TRBV12-4 with TRBJ2-1, with a possible D match to TRBD2 (6 bases). The CDR3 is 13 amino acids. V lost 3 bases, J lost 4 bases, and 7 bases lay in between. This CDR3 is CASSFRGYNEQFF. In nucleotides, the CDR3 is TGTGCCAGCAGTTTTCGGGGGTACAATGAGCAGTTCTTC.